Presented here are 27 T cell receptor beta chains from one specimen sequenced in a study of control samples from healthy donors and cancer patients. Assay used: immunoSEQ multiplex PCR; TCRdb lists only in-frame clones, some missing. This table holds about 140,000 clones, about 89% found once. Sequences were obtained from blood. These TCRs come from a man younger than 35 in good health.

The chain has TRBV5-5 and TRBJ1-2; no clear D gene. V lost 4 bases and J lost 2, with 15 bases in between. This CDR3 has 15 residues. The germline CDR1 and CDR2 sequences are SGHKS and YYEKEE (reference sequence). Here the CDR3 DNA reads TGTGCCAGCAGCAGAGCCTCACTGAGAAACTATGGCTACACCTTC. Translated: CASSRASLRNYGYTF.

This clone has a single count. The V gene is TRBV28, the J gene TRBJ1-5; D is perhaps TRBD1 (6 bases). V shed 8 bases and J shed 6 bases, with 14 bases lying between them. CDR1 and CDR2 (germline): MDHEN, SYDVKM. CDR3 length equals 13 residues. This CDR3 reads CASWGREGQPQHF. Written as DNA, the CDR3 is TGTGCCAGCTGGGGGCGGGAGGGTCAGCCCCAGCATTTT. The full variable domain, rest sourced from reference TRBV28 and TRBJ1-5, is DVKVTQSSRYLVKRTGEKVFLECVQDMDHENMFWYRQDPGLGLRLIYFSYDVKMKEKGDIPEGYSVSREKKERFSLILESASTNQTSMYLCASWGREGQPQHFGDGTRLSIL.

V usage is TRBV5-4 and J usage is TRBJ1-6, with D hard to call. The CDR3 sequence is 14 residues long. The V gene's germline CDR1 is SGHNT and CDR2 YYREEE (reference sequence). The germline V and J ends were trimmed by 2 bases and 10 bases, with 13 bases remaining between them. The CDR3 is CASSFERGGSPLHF. In nucleotides, the CDR3 is TGTGCCAGCAGCTTTGAACGGGGAGGCTCACCCCTCCACTTT.

CDR3 protein: CASSFSTSGGGLEQYF. The CDR3 nucleotides are TGTGCCAGCAGCTTTTCTACTAGCGGGGGAGGCCTCGAGCAGTACTTC. The chain combines TRBV5-5 with TRBJ2-7; 11 bases agree with TRBD2. Germline CDR1 reads SGHKS; CDR2 reads YYEKEE (reference sequence). This CDR3 spans 16 amino acids. V lost 2 bases and J lost 6; bases outside the gene matches: 10.

The genes are TRBV6-6 and TRBJ1-3; D is undetermined. The CDR3 is 16 amino acids. Germline V gene sequence: CDR1 MNHNY, CDR2 SVGAGI (reference sequence). Between the trimmed V and J ends, which lost 5 bases and 2 bases, there was a span of 16 bases. The CDR3 region has the DNA TGTGCCAGCAGTCAAGGACTCCCCGGTGCTGGAAACACCATATATTTT. Translation: CASSQGLPGAGNTIYF.

The CDR3 nucleotides read TGTGCCAGTAGTATAATCCTAGCGGGGGTGGATGAGCAGTTCTTC. Translated: CASSIILAGVDEQFF. The rearrangement links TRBV19 to TRBJ2-1, with 10 bases aligning to TRBD2. The V gene's germline CDR1 is LNHDA and CDR2 SQIVND (reference sequence). This CDR3 has 15 amino acids. Trimming cost V 2 bases and J 8 bases; bases outside gene matches: 6.

The rearrangement joins TRBV15 to TRBJ1-1; D is ambiguous. Germline V gives CDR1 LNHNV, CDR2 YYDKDF (reference sequence). The CDR3 length is 14 residues. With 1 base removed from V and 4 bases from J, the gap between germline ends came to 10 bases. CDR3 in amino acids: CATSRVPGSTEAFF. DNA of the CDR3: TGTGCCACCAGCAGAGTCCCGGGTAGCACTGAAGCTTTCTTT.

J is TRBJ2-3 and V is TRBV29-1; D is perhaps TRBD2 (7 bases). The V and J ends lost 1 base and 12 bases respectively, with 20 bases between them. CDR3 length equals 14 residues. CDR1 and CDR2 from the germline V gene are SQVTM and ANQGSEA. The CDR3 protein is CSVEGSRGGTSQYF. As DNA, the CDR3 is TGCAGCGTTGAAGGATCGAGGGGGGGGACATCCCAGTATTTT.

The chain joins TRBV5-1 to TRBJ2-2; D might be TRBD1 (5 bases). Germline loops: CDR1 SGHRS, CDR2 YFSETQ. V was shortened by 4 bases and J by 7 bases, with 8 bases between the two germline ends. The CDR3 is 12 residues long. CDR3 in amino acids: CASSTQGGELFF. Written as DNA, the CDR3 is TGCGCCAGCAGCACGCAGGGCGGGGAGCTGTTTTTT.

The genes are TRBV4-2 and TRBJ1-2; 9 nucleotides agree with TRBD1. V gave up 0 bases and J gave up 3 bases; unmatched junction bases: 5. This CDR3 region has 16 residues. Looked up from germline, CDR1 is LGHNA and CDR2 is YNFKEQ. This CDR3 reads CASSQDLRQGDYGYTF. The CDR3 coding sequence is TGTGCCAGCAGCCAAGATCTCCGACAGGGGGACTATGGCTACACCTTC.

J is TRBJ1-1 and V is TRBV19, with D possibly matching TRBD1 (6 bases). CDR3 length: 15 residues. Germline V gives CDR1 LNHDA, CDR2 SQIVND (reference sequence). Trimming left V 3 bases short and J 1 base short, with 12 bases between. CDR3 in amino acids: CASSIGGRGNTEAFF. The DNA of the CDR3 is TGTGCCAGTAGTATCGGGGGCAGGGGGAACACTGAAGCTTTCTTT. The full variable domain, in which reference TRBV19 and TRBJ1-1 provide the parts outside the CDR3, is DGGITQSPKYLFRKEGQNVTLSCEQNLNHDAMYWYRQDPGQGLRLIYYSQIVNDFQKGDIAEGYSVSREKKESFPLTVTSAQKNPTAFYLCASSIGGRGNTEAFFGQGTRLTVV.

This chain's CDR3 is CASSESWSSYNEQFF. The CDR3 DNA reads TGTGCCAGCAGTGAATCCTGGAGCTCCTACAATGAGCAGTTCTTC. The chain carries TRBV2 and TRBJ2-1; D is uncertain. This CDR3 is 15 amino acids long. Germline V lookup: CDR1 SNHLY, CDR2 FYNNEI. Trimming removed 2 bases at V and 0 bases at J, with 8 bases between.

The chain joins TRBV27 to TRBJ1-2; maybe TRBD1 (6 bases). CDR1 is MNHEY and CDR2 is SMNVEV in the germline V gene (reference sequence). V was shortened by 2 bases and J by 3 bases, with 10 bases between the two germline ends. This CDR3 contains 14 residues. The CDR3 sequence: CASSLPGVDYGYTF. The CDR3 DNA reads as TGTGCCAGCAGTTTACCAGGGGTTGACTATGGCTACACCTTC.

In nucleotides, the CDR3 is TGTGCCAGCAGCACCGGACAGGGGATGAACACTGAAGCTTTCTTT. Encoded protein: CASSTGQGMNTEAFF. The V gene is TRBV21-1, the J gene TRBJ1-1; TRBD1, the table's D call, was not compared with the DNA. TRBV21-1 represents a pseudogene. The CDR3 has 15 residues.

The rearrangement uses TRBV27 and TRBJ2-4; D call uncertain. Germline-derived CDR1 and CDR2 are MNHEY and SMNVEV (reference sequence). The length of the CDR3 is 15 residues. Trimming took 4 bases from V and 0 from J, leaving 10 bases between them. The CDR3 region has the DNA TGTGCCAGCAGTTCTTTGGGAATAGCCAAAAACATTCAGTACTTC. Its translation: CASSSLGIAKNIQYF.

J is TRBJ1-1 and V is TRBV14, with D possibly being TRBD1 (5 bases). Trimming pared 4 bases from V and 2 bases from J, leaving 20 bases between. The CDR3 covers 17 residues. The germline V gene encodes CDR1 SGHDN and CDR2 FVKESK. The CDR3 here is CASSPPSRWGFNTEAFF. The CDR3 DNA reads as TGTGCCAGCAGCCCCCCTAGTAGATGGGGGTTTAACACTGAAGCTTTCTTT.

This chain connects TRBV3-1 (or the pseudogene TRBV3-2) to TRBJ2-7, with D hard to call. The CDR3 runs to 11 residues. The ends were cut back, 1 base at V and 6 bases at J, with 4 bases in the middle. Germline V gene sequence: CDR1 LGHDT, CDR2 YNNKEL (reference sequence). The CDR3 here is CASSQGREQYF. The CDR3 nucleotides read TGTGCCAGCAGCCAAGGCCGCGAGCAGTACTTC.

Turning to this clone: The sample contains more than one DNA sequence encoding this CDR3. This sequence joins TRBV5-1 and TRBJ1-1; D gene unclear. Germline assignment: CDR1 SGHRS and CDR2 YFSETQ. V lost 3 bases and J 1 base, leaving 10 bases between the germline ends. The CDR3 is 14 amino acids. CDR3 region: CASSYLDGNTEAFF. The CDR3 coding sequence is TGCGCCAGCAGCTACCTGGACGGGAACACTGAAGCTTTCTTT.

Concerning this clone itself: One end of the junction does not line up with germline, which may come from a read error. This chain joins TRBV28 and TRBJ2-7, with D uncertain. Germline CDR1 MDHEN, CDR2 SYDVKM. CDR3 length: 15 residues. The CDR3 loop is CASGFRRSGTYEQYF. CDR3 nucleotides: TGTGCCAGCGGTTTCCGCCGGAGTGGGACCTACGAGCAGTACTTC.

V gene TRBV10-2 combines with J gene TRBJ1-1; TRBD1 is a possible D gene (5 bases). Germline-derived CDR1 and CDR2 are WSHSY and SAAADI. The ends were cut back, 5 bases at V and 0 bases at J, with 10 bases in the middle. The CDR3 is 14 amino acids. CDR3 DNA sequence: TGCGCCAGCAGTTGGCAGGGACTGAACACTGAAGCTTTCTTT. It is translated as CASSWQGLNTEAFF.

This clone has a single count. The genes are TRBV7-7 and TRBJ2-2; TRBD1 agrees at 10 bases. Germline CDR1 and CDR2: SSHAT and FNYEAQ (reference sequence). The CDR3 is 14 residues long. Trimming at V came to 8 bases and at J to 6 bases, leaving 6 bases not matched to a gene. This CDR3 is CASRPGTGAGELFF. The CDR3 DNA is TGTGCCAGCCGTCCCGGGACAGGGGCCGGGGAGCTGTTTTTT.

The CDR3 spells CASRRTGDTEAFF. The CDR3 nucleotides read TGTGCCAGCAGACGGACAGGGGACACTGAAGCTTTCTTT. V usage is TRBV3-1 (or the pseudogene TRBV3-2) and J usage is TRBJ1-1, with 9 bases matching TRBD1. With V trimmed by 6 bases and J by 3 bases, 2 bases remained unmatched. This CDR3 is 13 amino acids long. The germline V gene encodes CDR1 LGHDT and CDR2 YNNKEL (reference sequence).

The chain has TRBV13 and TRBJ2-7; 9 bases are shared with TRBD1. This CDR3 contains 16 residues. J lost 5 bases, V lost 6 bases, and 14 bases had no gene match. Germline assignment: CDR1 PRHDT and CDR2 FYEKMQ (reference sequence). CDR3 bases: TGTGCCAGCAGGCAAAATGTGGGGACAGGGTTACACGAGCAGTACTTC. It encodes CASRQNVGTGLHEQYF.

The CDR3 here is CAWSVSGGFYEQYF. CDR3 DNA sequence: TGTGCCTGGAGTGTGAGCGGGGGGTTCTACGAGCAGTACTTC. The gene calls are TRBV30 and TRBJ2-7; 9 positions match TRBD2. Per germline, CDR1 GTSNPN and CDR2 SVGIG (reference sequence). This CDR3 contains 14 residues. V lost 0 bases and J lost 3; bases outside the gene matches: 3.

This sequence joins TRBV6-4 and TRBJ1-6; tentatively, D is TRBD1 (5 bases). Trimming removed 4 bases from V and 10 bases from J, with 23 bases in between. Germline V CDR1 and CDR2: MRHNA, SNTAGT. The CDR3 sequence is 17 residues long. This CDR3 is CASSVEATGGYSSPLHF. CDR3 in DNA: TGTGCCAGCAGTGTCGAAGCAACCGGGGGTTATTCCTCACCCCTCCACTTT.

The chain has TRBV25-1 and TRBJ1-2, with D possibly TRBD1 on 6 matching bases. Germline CDR1 reads MGHDK; CDR2 reads SYGVNS. The CDR3 has 12 residues. V was cut by 5 bases and J by 8 bases, with 12 bases left in between. The CDR3 nucleotides are TGTGCCAGCAGTAGAGAAAGGGGGGGCTACACCTTC. Translated, it gives CASSRERGGYTF.

The chain carries TRBV28 and TRBJ2-5, with D possibly TRBD1 on 5 matching bases. This CDR3 has 15 residues. V was shortened by 3 bases and J by 1 base, with 12 bases between the two germline ends. Germline V CDR1 and CDR2: MDHEN, SYDVKM. CDR3 in amino acids: CASSFETGLQETQYF. The CDR3 nucleotides read TGTGCCAGCAGTTTCGAAACAGGTCTCCAAGAGACCCAGTACTTC. The full variable domain, with the rest looked up from reference TRBV28 and TRBJ2-5, is DVKVTQSSRYLVKRTGEKVFLECVQDMDHENMFWYRQDPGLGLRLIYFSYDVKMKEKGDIPEGYSVSREKKERFSLILESASTNQTSMYLCASSFETGLQETQYFGPGTRLLVL.